Detailed here is one T cell receptor (beta chain). Study processing details: The assay estimated nucleated cells by amplifying reference gene primers. Clones were read by immunoSEQ multiplex PCR, and TCRdb kept only the in-frame ones, dropping some. Clonal size and the V and J genes are those of that table, whereas D and trimming came from the DNA. The sample yields approximately 300,000 clones, roughly 90% seen once. The entry originates in a study of blood T cell repertoires in COVID-19. Study context: Sources were T cells, B-cell-depleted T cells, or PBMCs; the material itself was cDNA or gDNA.

The study drew participants aged about 18 to 89 years from about two dozen US areas. Germline values: CDR1 SGHTA, CDR2 FQGNSA. The CDR3 covers 14 residues. V was pared by 5 bases and J by 3 bases, with 4 bases of the junction left unmatched. This TCR came from a woman aged 30 to 39 who had been exposed to COVID-19. V gene TRBV7-2 combines with J gene TRBJ2-1; 7 bases are a match to TRBD2. The sequenced material came from PBMCs or T cells enriched from blood (not recorded which). Written as DNA, the CDR3 is TGTGCCAGCAGCCCGTGGGACTACTACAATGAGCAGTTCTTC. Encoded protein: CASSPWDYYNEQFF.